Below, one T cell receptor (beta chain) is given with its context. Its antigen is not known. In germline, CDR1 is GTSNPN, CDR2 SVGIG (reference sequence). V trimming: 1 base; J trimming: 4 bases; junction bases outside the gene matches: 3. This CDR3 comprises 14 residues. The treatment: some 19 received Ad26.COV2.S at low or high dose, single or two shots; about five received placebo; per-sample allocation not given. After the first vaccine or placebo injection, samples were drawn on day 63. An adult donor aged 18-55 years was enrolled in Boston. This sample was included in a study of Ad26.COV2.S vaccination and SARS-CoV-2 variants. Study-level findings and limits: Measurements of TCR breadth and depth may have given underestimates of the total T cell responses. Substantial breadth in spike-specific CD8+ and CD4+ T cell responses was reportedly seen after vaccination.

Assay: immunoSEQ multiplex PCR; the TCRdb copy retains only in-frame clones and omits some. The sample carries roughly 700,000 clones, roughly 90% recorded once. The chain employs TRBV30 and TRBJ2-1, with 8 bases lining up with TRBD2. Material: peripheral blood, obtained in a trial of Ad26.COV2.S vaccine versus placebo. This clonotype was obtained from a person aged 18-60 years who received the Ad26.COV2.S COVID-19 vaccine or a placebo. CDR3 DNA sequence: TGTGCCTGGAGTGGAACTAGCGGTTACAATGAGCAGTTCTTC. Encoded protein: CAWSGTSGYNEQFF. The variable domain in full, completed from reference TRBV30 and TRBJ2-1, reads SQTIHQWPATLVQPVGSPLSLECTVEGTSNPNLYWYRQAAGRGLQLLFYSVGIGQISSEVPQNLSASRPQDRQFILSSKKLLLSDSGFYLCAWSGTSGYNEQFFGPGTRLTVL.